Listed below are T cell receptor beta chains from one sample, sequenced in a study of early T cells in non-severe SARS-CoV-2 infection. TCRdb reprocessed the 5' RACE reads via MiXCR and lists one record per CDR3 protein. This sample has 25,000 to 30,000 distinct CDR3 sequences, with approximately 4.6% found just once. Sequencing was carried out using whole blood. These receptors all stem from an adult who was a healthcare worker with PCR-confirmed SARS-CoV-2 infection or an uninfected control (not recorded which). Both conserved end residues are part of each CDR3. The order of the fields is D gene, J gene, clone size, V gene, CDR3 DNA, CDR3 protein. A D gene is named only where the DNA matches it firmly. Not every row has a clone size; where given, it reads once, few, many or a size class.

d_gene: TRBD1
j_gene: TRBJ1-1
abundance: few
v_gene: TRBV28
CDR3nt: TGTGCCAGCATGGGACAGGGTTCGTACACTGAAGCTTTCTTT
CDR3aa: CASMGQGSYTEAFF

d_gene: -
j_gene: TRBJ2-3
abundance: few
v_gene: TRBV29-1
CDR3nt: TGCAGCGTTGAAGATAGTTCCTGGGGAGATACGCAGTATTTT
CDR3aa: CSVEDSSWGDTQYF

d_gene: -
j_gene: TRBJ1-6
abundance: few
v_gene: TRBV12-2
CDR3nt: TGTGCAAGTCGCTTAGCGCTGCGGATCCTAGATAATTCACCCCTCCACTTT
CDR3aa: CASRLALRILDNSPLHF

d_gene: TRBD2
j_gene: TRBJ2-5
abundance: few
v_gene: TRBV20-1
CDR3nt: TGCAGTGCCAGTCCCCTACTAGCGGGGCTATCCCAAGAGACCCAGTACTTC
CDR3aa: CSASPLLAGLSQETQYF

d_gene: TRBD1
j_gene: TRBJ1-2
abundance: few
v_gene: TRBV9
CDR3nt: TGTGCCAGCAGCACTACGACAGGGATGGCCGGCGGCTACACCTTC
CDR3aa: CASSTTTGMAGGYTF

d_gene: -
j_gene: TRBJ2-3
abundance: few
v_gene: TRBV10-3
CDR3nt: TGTGCCATCAGTGAGCTCGGACTTAGAACAGATACGCAGTATTTT
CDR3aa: CAISELGLRTDTQYF

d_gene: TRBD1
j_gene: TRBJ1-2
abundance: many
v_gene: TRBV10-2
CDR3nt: TGCGCCAGCAGCAAGGGGGACAGACGCAACACTGGCTACACCTTC
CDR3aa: CASSKGDRRNTGYTF

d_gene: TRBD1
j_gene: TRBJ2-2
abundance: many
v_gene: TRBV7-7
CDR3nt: TGTGCTAGCAGTCCCCACAGGGGGCGATGGACCGGGGAGCTGTTTTTT
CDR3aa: CASSPHRGRWTGELFF

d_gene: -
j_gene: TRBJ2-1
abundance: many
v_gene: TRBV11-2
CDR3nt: TGTGCCAGCAGAACCGTTATAGTTCCTGAGCAGTTCTTC
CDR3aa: CASRTVIVPEQFF

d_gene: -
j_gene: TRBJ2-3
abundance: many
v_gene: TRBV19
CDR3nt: TGTGCCAGTAGGGTCCAGAGCTCCACAGATACGCAGTATTTT
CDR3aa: CASRVQSSTDTQYF

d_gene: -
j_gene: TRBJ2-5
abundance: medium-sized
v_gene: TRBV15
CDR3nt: TGTGCCACCAGCGCTGACAGTTACGAGACCCAGTACTTC
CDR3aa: CATSADSYETQYF

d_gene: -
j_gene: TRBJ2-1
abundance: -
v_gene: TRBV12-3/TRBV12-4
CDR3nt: TGTGCCAGCAGTTTTGCGGGAAGCTCCTACAATGAGCAGTTCTTC
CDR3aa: CASSFAGSSYNEQFF

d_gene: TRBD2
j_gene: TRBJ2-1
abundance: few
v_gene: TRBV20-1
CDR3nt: TGCAGTGCTATGACTAGCGGTTACAATGAGCAGTTCTTC
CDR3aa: CSAMTSGYNEQFF

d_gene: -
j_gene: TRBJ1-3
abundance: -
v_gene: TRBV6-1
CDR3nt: TGTGGCTGTGTTCCTCCCACCGGGAAGGGCTCTGGAAACACCATATATTTT
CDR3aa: CGCVPPTGKGSGNTIYF

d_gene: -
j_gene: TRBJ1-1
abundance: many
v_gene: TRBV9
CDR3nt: TGTGCCAGCAGCGTAAGCCAGAGGGACACTGAAGCTTTCTTT
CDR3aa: CASSVSQRDTEAFF

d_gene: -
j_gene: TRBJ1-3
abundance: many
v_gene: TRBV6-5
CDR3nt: TGTGCCAGCAGTTACGCGGCTTTCGGAAACACCATATATTTT
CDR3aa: CASSYAAFGNTIYF

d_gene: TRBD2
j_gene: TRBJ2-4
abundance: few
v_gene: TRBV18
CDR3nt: TGTGCCAGCTCACCCCTAGCGGGAGGGAAAAACATTCAGTACTTC
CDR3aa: CASSPLAGGKNIQYF

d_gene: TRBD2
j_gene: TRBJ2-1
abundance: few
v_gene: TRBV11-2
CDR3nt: TGTGCCAGCAAACCCACTAGCGGGAGAGCATACAATGAGCAGTTCTTC
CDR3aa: CASKPTSGRAYNEQFF

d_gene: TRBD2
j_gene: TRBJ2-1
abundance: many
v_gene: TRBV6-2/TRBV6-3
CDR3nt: TGTGCCAGCAGTAACGGACTAGCGGGGGGGCAGGATGAGCAGTTCTTC
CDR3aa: CASSNGLAGGQDEQFF

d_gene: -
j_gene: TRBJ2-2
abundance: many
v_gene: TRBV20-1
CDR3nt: TGCAGTGCTAGAGGGGGAAAGGGCACCGGGGAGCTGTTTTTT
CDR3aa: CSARGGKGTGELFF

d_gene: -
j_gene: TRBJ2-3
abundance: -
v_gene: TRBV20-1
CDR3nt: TGCAGTGCCAAGGGTCCCCTCACAGATACGCAGTATTTT
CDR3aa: CSAKGPLTDTQYF

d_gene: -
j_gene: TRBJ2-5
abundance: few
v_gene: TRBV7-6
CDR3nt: TGTGCCAGCAGCTTAGCAGGGGCGGGCGAGACCCAGTACTTC
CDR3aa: CASSLAGAGETQYF

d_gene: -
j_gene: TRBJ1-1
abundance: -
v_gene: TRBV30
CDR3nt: TGTGCCGGGAGGAAACCCCCAACCGGTGAAGCTTTCTTT
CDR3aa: CAGRKPPTGEAFF

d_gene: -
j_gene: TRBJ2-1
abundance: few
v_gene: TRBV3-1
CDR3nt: TGTGCCAGCAGCCAAGATTTCTACAATGAGCAGTTCTTC
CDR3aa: CASSQDFYNEQFF

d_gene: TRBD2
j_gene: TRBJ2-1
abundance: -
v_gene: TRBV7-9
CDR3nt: TGTGCCAGCAGCGCCCCCACTAGCGGGGTCGGAGGTGAGCAGTTCTTC
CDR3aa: CASSAPTSGVGGEQFF